This T cell receptor (beta chain) was recorded in a study of cytomegalovirus exposure and HLA in healthy donors (dated by TCRdb to the late 2010s). About the study as a whole: An earlier analysis of some 550 of the donors reported about 250 Gb of sequence data and 120 million or so unique TCR beta sequences from 150 million to 200 million T cells. To predict cytomegalovirus infection status, the study combined high-throughput TCR immunosequencing, statistical association of individual TCRs with disease status, and machine learning. The study profiled the T cell repertoires of some 610 subjects by immunosequencing and related them to cytomegalovirus serostatus. Four to six DR-DQ haplotypes were handled as single units for association and clustering, since linkage in the cohort was strong. The aim of the study was to test whether cataloging public T cell receptors could identify signatures of past pathogen exposure. Rather than drawing on any new phenotypic data, the later analysis identified candidate immune exposures from TCR beta sequences and the way those sequences occurred across donors. A later analysis re-analyzed previously published TCR beta repertoires from approximately 670 donors and added high-resolution HLA genotyping to study TCR occurrence patterns. In an earlier analysis of several hundred of the donors, high-throughput TCR beta sequencing was used to judge whether each TCR beta V gene segment behaved as functional or pseudogenic. In a later genetic analysis, genome-wide SNP genotypes for about three fifths of the roughly 670 donors were used, and that subset was treated as a discovery cohort. Across 300 to 400 genotyped donors of the cohort, an average of roughly 250,000 unique TCR beta nucleotide sequences per donor were sequenced, and approximately 17% of those sequences were non-productive. Donor age, sex, ethnicity and CMV serostatus were collected together with the repertoire data. Typing coverage differed by locus: A, B, C, DRB1 and DQB1 were typed in about 620-630 donors, DQA1 in about 500, DPA1 in 606, and DPB1 in 472. An early release that covered about 600 HLA-typed donors contained approximately 320 gigabases of sequencing data and tens of millions of unique TCR sequences. All discovery cohort repertoires had been generated using a single sequencing platform. Class I and class II HLA loci were covered by the typing at four-digit resolution. Among the roughly 390 genotyped donors, about 83% belonged to the genetic ancestry cluster associated with self-reported Caucasian donors. In addition to the first cohort of roughly 670 subjects, a separate validation cohort of approximately 120 different subjects was used.

Overall study results and their limits: A further reported finding was that TCR beta sequences accurately predicted the HLA-A and HLA-B alleles for most subjects in the first cohort. The presence/absence analyses assumed that sequencing depth was roughly uniform across donors, and that assumption may not be true. The study listed approximately 160 TCR beta chains as associated with cytomegalovirus. Compared with the 666-donor mean, donors in an Asian-associated ancestry cluster had fewer N-insertions in productive TCRs, according to a later genetic analysis. A few of the identified cytomegalovirus-associated TCR beta chains were confirmed in vitro to be specific for cytomegalovirus antigens. Some IMGT-functional V segments, including TRBV6-2 and TRBV6-3, could not be distinguished by the 87-base-pair reads and were therefore excluded. Correlated functional status among segregating V segments might reflect linkage disequilibrium, but an unknown experimental factor could not be ruled out. A later analysis found that TCR association rates varied across HLA loci, with DRB1 alleles showing the most associated TCRs and HLA-C alleles the fewest. A later analysis found that HLA-associated TCR beta chains were more clonally expanded and had lower generation probabilities than equally common non-associated chains. A later analysis found that most CMV-associated TCR beta chains appeared HLA-restricted, with HLA associations seemingly driven largely by CMV exposure. At a false discovery rate of 0.05, a later analysis linked under 20,000 TCR beta sequences to specific HLA alleles. Because HLA typing was missing for some donors at each locus, association tests included only the typed subset. In a later analysis, several top co-occurrence clusters were reported to appear linked to parvovirus B19, influenza, CMV and Epstein-Barr virus. Strong co-occurrence of HLA alleles, especially DR and DQ, made assigning TCR associations to individual alleles difficult. Most TCR sequences were observed very rarely across donors, whereas some public TCRs were present in many individuals. The authors suggested that the approach could potentially be generalized to other disease states and immunological phenotypes. The cohort was sequenced for TCR beta chains only, and without alpha or paired-chain data the features that could be detected were limited. Because counts were too low, roughly 18 rarely observed V segments, including chromosome 9 orphons, were left out of the earlier analysis of about 500 of the donors. An association between a missense DCLRE1C variant and V-gene and J-gene trimming of TCR beta chains was found in a later genetic analysis and replicated in an independent cohort. CMV serostatus was the only immune exposure information available for the cohort. The classifier was reported to diagnose cytomegalovirus status with high specificity and sensitivity in both the original and validation cohorts. In an earlier analysis of more than 500 of the donors, most TCR beta V segments appeared in productive rearrangements about 90% or about 30% of the time, broadly matching IMGT annotations. A cluster of highly shared sequence variants was judged likely to represent a technical artifact of the sequencing pipeline.

The cohort consisted of 650 to 850 healthy bone marrow donors. Cohort members were all nominally healthy when sampled, although unrecorded immune exposures were likely present. The donor tested CMV seronegative and was one of the 352 seronegative cohort members. A peripheral blood sample was collected from each donor, and TCR beta sequencing was performed on peripheral blood mononuclear cells. Genomic DNA extraction from the blood cell samples was performed with the Qiagen DNeasy Blood Extraction Kit. Library generation was performed with the immunoSEQ multiplex PCR assay. For the multiplex PCR, a mixture combining 60 forward primers for TCR Vbeta segments and 13 reverse primers for TCR Jbeta segments was used. The CDR3 region of rearranged TCR beta genes was amplified from genomic DNA by a multiplex PCR assay. The Illumina HiSeq System was used to sequence the amplified TCR beta libraries as 87-base-pair reads. As for how the authors treated the data: In a later analysis, tens of millions of unique TCR beta chains were counted across the approximately 640 repertoires, and roughly 11 million of these chains were shared by at least two donors. Raw reads were error-corrected and collapsed into unique sequences by a nearest-neighbor algorithm in which closely related sequences were merged to remove PCR and sequencing errors. V, D and J gene segments were assigned by aligning CDR3 sequences to IMGT reference sequences. For a sequence to be retained, at least a six-nucleotide match to both a V gene segment and a J gene segment was required. Rearrangements were classified as productive when the CDR3 lacked stop codons and remained in frame with V and J, and all other rearrangements were classified as non-productive. CDR3 was defined by IMGT convention, running from the second conserved V-encoded cysteine to the conserved J-encoded phenylalanine. In an earlier analysis of some 550 of the donors, sequences lacking an unambiguous match to a single V gene segment were excluded. An earlier analysis of fewer than 650 of the donors classified V segments as functional when productive rearrangements were above 56.7% and as segregating when the standard deviation between donors was above 5%. A statistical classification framework was built for diagnosing cytomegalovirus status from the catalog of TCR beta chain sequences. V and J gene assignment, in a later analysis, came from comparing TCR nucleotide sequences with IMGT/GENE-DB human TR gene sequences. A later analysis assigned CDR3 sequences and most-parsimonious VDJ recombination scenarios with the TCRdist pipeline. A later analysis defined each TCR beta chain by its CDR3 amino acid sequence plus V-gene family, and excluded reads lacking a unique V-gene family. In a later analysis, around 600 highly shared, low-generation-probability nucleotide sequences were removed to address suspected cross-contamination and a sequencing artifact. A later analysis calculated a clonal expansion index for each public chain from normalized within-repertoire ranks of inferred template counts. A later analysis computed generation probabilities with a VDJ recombination model fitted to out-of-frame rearrangements, and checked the results against IGoR. A later analysis scored TCR-TCR, TCR-HLA and TCR-CMV co-occurrence with hypergeometric tests, applying a repertoire-size bias correction to TCR pairs. To estimate false discovery rates, a later analysis permuted the HLA or CMV assignments 20 times. In a later analysis, co-occurring TCRs were grouped using DBSCAN, with TCRdist sequence similarity added in when clustering inside HLA-allele-positive subsets. For co-occurrence clustering, repertoires with fewer than 30,000 or more than 120,000 public chains were excluded, along with 4 to 6 repertoires with anomalous nucleotide sharing. In its TCRdb copy, this immuneACCESS table keeps in-frame sequences only and misses some clones. Where compared with another copy, unresolved V genes explain less than half of these, and the others have no known cause. D and trimming were read from the DNA, whereas the V and J calls and clone size are those reported in that table. The sample table records approximately 170,000 clones; about four fifths of these occur just once. The ten largest clones represent over 0.65% of the sample.

With respect to this clone: Its antigen has not been determined. Per-base quality was not reported, and no clone a single base away is much larger than it.

CDR1 and CDR2 were assigned from the germline V gene (reference sequence) as MNHEY and SMNVEV. The cysteine opens and the phenylalanine closes a CDR3 of 17 amino acids. Of the read, only the CDR3 DNA is kept; its 51 bases are in frame from base 1. The junction shows trimming of 4 bases on V and 1 base on J, and the gene matches do not reach 9 bases of it. This receptor was obtained from a woman aged 18 to 35 in good health and CMV-seronegative. The sequenced sample consisted of PBMCs. The rearrangement combines TRBV27 with TRBJ1-5, with 8 central nucleotides matching TRBD1. The CDR3 is CASSYRGDGGSNQPQHF. The DNA reads TGTGCCAGCAGTTACAGGGGGGACGGAGGGAGCAATCAGCCCCAGCATTTT.